The 30 T cell receptor beta chains below all came from one sample that was sequenced in a study of CD8+ T cells in alopecia areata. The sequencing template was cDNA reverse transcribed from extracted RNA. Clones were read by immunoSEQ multiplex PCR, and TCRdb kept only the in-frame ones, dropping some. The sample includes about 200,000 clones, more than 55% of them seen just once. The sequencing sample was made of CD8+ T cells sorted from blood. The source is a human donor in good health.

This clone was detected only a few times. The sample carries other DNA sequences with the same CDR3. V and J are TRBV9 and TRBJ1-2; D is uncertain. Trimming stripped 2 bases from V and 4 bases from J, with 6 bases between. This CDR3 spans 12 amino acids. Germline values: CDR1 SGDLS, CDR2 YYNGEE. DNA for the CDR3: TGTGCCAGCAGCGTCGACGGCTATGGCTACACCTTC. Translation: CASSVDGYGYTF.

In this sample, this clone turned up a few times. V and J are TRBV7-9 and TRBJ2-2; the match to TRBD1 covers 10 bases. The germline V gene encodes CDR1 SEHNR and CDR2 FQNEAQ (reference sequence). This CDR3 region has 15 residues. V gave up 4 bases and J gave up 3 bases; unmatched junction bases: 2. The chain's CDR3 is CASSSDRGDTGELFF. The CDR3 DNA reads as TGTGCCAGCAGCTCGGACAGGGGGGACACCGGGGAGCTGTTTTTT.

CDR3 loop: CASSLQTSRRTDTQYF. The CDR3 bases are TGTGCCAGCAGCCTCCAGACTAGCCGGAGGACAGATACGCAGTATTTT. The rearrangement links TRBV7-2 to TRBJ2-3; 7 bases are a match to TRBD2. The CDR3 is 16 amino acids. The germline CDR1 and CDR2 sequences are SGHTA and FQGNSA. With V trimmed by 5 bases and J by 3 bases, 11 bases remained unmatched.

DNA of the CDR3: TGTGCCAGCAGCTACGCACAGGGGGCAGGTCAGCCCCAGCATTTT. Translating gives CASSYAQGAGQPQHF. The chain couples TRBV6-6 to TRBJ1-5; 9 positions agree with TRBD1. The junction had 9 bases not matched to a gene; V was cut back by 6 bases and J by 6 bases. The CDR3 is 15 amino acids. CDR1 and CDR2 (germline): MNHNY, SVGAGI (reference sequence).

The chain joins TRBV29-1 to TRBJ2-7; a possible D gene is TRBD2 (5 bases). The germline V and J ends were trimmed by 5 bases and 7 bases, with 18 bases remaining between them. Germline loops: CDR1 SQVTM, CDR2 ANQGSEA. The CDR3 has 13 amino acids. CDR3 in DNA: TGCAGCGTTTCGGCAGGTCCTTCGGGGGAGCAGTACTTC. It encodes CSVSAGPSGEQYF.

The chain combines TRBV9 with TRBJ2-5; 7 nucleotides agree with TRBD2. Trimming took 4 bases from V and 5 from J; bases not matched to a gene: 14. The CDR3 loop spans 16 amino acids. Germline V gene sequence: CDR1 SGDLS, CDR2 YYNGEE. The CDR3 loop reads CASSPQRGNALETQYF. CDR3 bases: TGTGCCAGCAGCCCTCAGCGGGGTAATGCGTTGGAGACCCAGTACTTC.

This clone was picked up a small number of times. The CDR3 loop is CASSLGLQPNEKLFF. Written as DNA, the CDR3 is TGTGCCAGCAGCTTGGGGTTACAGCCAAATGAAAAACTGTTTTTT. This chain joins TRBV5-8 and TRBJ1-4; D remains ambiguous. Germline loops: CDR1 SGHTS, CDR2 YDEGEE. V was cut by 0 bases and J by 5 bases, with 11 bases left in between. The CDR3 runs 15 residues.

The J gene is TRBJ2-4, the V gene TRBV18, with 7 bases fitting TRBD1. Looked up from germline, CDR1 is KGHSH and CDR2 is LQKENI. The length of the CDR3 is 12 residues. V lost 3 bases to trimming and J lost 8 bases; unmatched junction nucleotides: 1. In DNA, the CDR3 is TGTGCCAGCTCACCTCAGGGGGACATTCAGTACTTC. Translated, it gives CASSPQGDIQYF.

The chain has TRBV28 and TRBJ1-1; D is uncertain. Trimming removed 0 bases at V and 1 base at J, with 3 bases between. In germline, CDR1 is MDHEN, CDR2 SYDVKM. This CDR3 spans 13 amino acids. DNA for the CDR3: TGTGCCAGCAGTTTATGGGAGAACACTGAAGCTTTCTTT. Translating gives CASSLWENTEAFF.

The genes are TRBV7-2 and TRBJ1-1, with D uncertain. This CDR3 has 13 residues. The germline V gene has CDR1 SGHTA and CDR2 FQGNSA. Trimming took off 4 bases at V and 4 bases at J, with 10 bases between the two ends. The chain's CDR3 is CASSWREGTEAFF. CDR3 sequence (DNA): TGTGCCAGCAGCTGGCGGGAGGGCACTGAAGCTTTCTTT.

A few counts support this clone. V is TRBV5-1 and J is TRBJ2-2; no reliable D call. This CDR3 has 14 amino acids. V was pared by 9 bases and J by 1 base, with 13 bases between. Germline values: CDR1 SGHRS, CDR2 YFSETQ. The CDR3 spells CATRSPGNTGELFF. As DNA, the CDR3 is TGCGCCACCCGGTCACCGGGGAACACCGGGGAGCTGTTTTTT.

This chain uses TRBV6-5 with TRBJ1-6; D gene uncertain. V was cut by 2 bases and J by 7 bases, with 6 bases left in between. CDR3 length: 13 residues. Germline CDR1 and CDR2: MNHEY and SVGAGI. The CDR3 DNA reads as TGTGCCAGCAGTTACCGGTCGAATTCACCCCTCCACTTT. Protein product: CASSYRSNSPLHF.

This clone was seen only a few times. The chain links TRBV27 to TRBJ2-5, with D possibly TRBD1 on 5 matching bases. Germline assignment: CDR1 MNHEY and CDR2 SMNVEV (reference sequence). Trimming pared 2 bases from V and 5 bases from J, leaving 9 bases between. The CDR3 extends over 13 amino acids. Here the CDR3 reads CASSLGAPETQYF. The CDR3 DNA follows: TGTGCCAGCAGTTTAGGGGCACCGGAGACCCAGTACTTC.

This clone has only a few counts. V is TRBV5-5 and J is TRBJ2-7, with a possible D match to TRBD2 (5 bases). The CDR3 length is 11 residues. The V end was cut by 4 bases, the J end by 5 bases, with 7 bases between. Germline CDR1 reads SGHKS; CDR2 reads YYEKEE (reference sequence). CDR3 residues: CASSGRDEQYF. The CDR3 DNA follows: TGTGCCAGCAGCGGGCGGGACGAGCAGTACTTC.

The chain couples TRBV4-1 to TRBJ1-1; no clear D gene. CDR3 length: 17 residues. V dropped 0 bases and J dropped 6 bases, with 20 bases sitting between them. Germline loops: CDR1 MGHRA, CDR2 YSYEKL. This CDR3 is CASSQDRVWGYVAEAFF. CDR3 DNA sequence: TGCGCCAGCAGCCAAGATCGGGTATGGGGTTATGTAGCTGAAGCTTTCTTT.

V usage is TRBV5-8 and J usage is TRBJ1-2; D unclear. The length of the CDR3 is 9 residues. Between the trimmed V and J ends, which lost 7 bases and 9 bases, there was a span of 7 bases. In germline, CDR1 is SGHTS, CDR2 YDEGEE. This CDR3 is CASGWSYTF. DNA for the CDR3: TGTGCCAGCGGTTGGAGCTACACCTTC. Using reference TRBV5-8 and TRBJ1-2 for the parts outside the CDR3, the full variable domain is EAGVTQSPTHLIKTRGQQATLRCSPISGHTSVYWYQQALGLGLQFLLWYDEGEERNRGNFPPRFSGRQFPNYSSELNVNALELEDSALYLCASGWSYTFGSGTRLTVV.

This clone was observed a handful of times. V is TRBV11-2 and J is TRBJ1-2; TRBD1 aligns across 8 bases. With V trimmed by 1 base and J by 0 bases, 13 bases remained unmatched. The V gene's germline CDR1 is SGHAT and CDR2 FQNNGV. The length of the CDR3 is 19 residues. Here the CDR3 DNA reads TGTGCCAGCAGCTTAGCAGGGGGCCTGGTGAGGGGTACTAACTATGGCTACACCTTC. Encoded protein: CASSLAGGLVRGTNYGYTF.

The chain has TRBV27 and TRBJ2-1, with D possibly being TRBD2 (6 bases). CDR3 size: 15 residues. Trimming took off 4 bases at V and 1 base at J, with 11 bases between the two ends. Germline V gene sequence: CDR1 MNHEY, CDR2 SMNVEV (reference sequence). The CDR3 loop reads CASSSAGRSYNEQFF. Here the CDR3 DNA reads TGTGCCAGCAGTTCGGCGGGGAGGTCCTACAATGAGCAGTTCTTC.

The chain links TRBV11-2 to TRBJ1-5; no clear D gene. The V gene's germline CDR1 is SGHAT and CDR2 FQNNGV. This CDR3 spans 13 amino acids. Trimming cost V 3 bases and J 2 bases, with 5 bases left between them. The CDR3 bases are TGTGCCAGCAGCTTGGACGGCAATCAGCCCCAGCATTTT. Amino acids: CASSLDGNQPQHF.

The chain recombines TRBV2 with TRBJ2-1; D call uncertain. The V gene's germline CDR1 is SNHLY and CDR2 FYNNEI. This CDR3 region has 11 residues. V shed 6 bases and J shed 5 bases, with 5 bases lying between them. CDR3 amino acids: CASSRDNEQFF. The CDR3 nucleotides are TGTGCCAGCAGCCGAGACAATGAGCAGTTCTTC.

The chain combines TRBV4-1 with TRBJ2-7; no clear D gene. The CDR3 is 16 residues long. Trimming shortened V by 0 bases and J by 3 bases, and 15 bases separated the two germline ends. The germline V gene encodes CDR1 MGHRA and CDR2 YSYEKL. The CDR3 reads CASSQELGKGYYEQYF. For the CDR3, the DNA is TGCGCCAGCAGCCAAGAGTTGGGGAAGGGTTACTACGAGCAGTACTTC.

As for this clone: The sample carries other DNA sequences with the same CDR3. The V gene is TRBV29-1, the J gene TRBJ2-1, with TRBD2 as a possible D gene (5 bases). The germline gives CDR1 SQVTM, CDR2 ANQGSEA. Trimming took 3 bases from V and 1 from J, leaving 7 bases between them. This CDR3 has 13 residues. CDR3 nucleotides: TGCAGCGTTGACGGACTGTCCTACAATGAGCAGTTCTTC. Its protein is CSVDGLSYNEQFF.

The J gene is TRBJ2-5, the V gene TRBV30, with 13 bases aligning to TRBD2. After removal of 6 bases from V and 2 bases from J, the junction contained 6 bases not matched to a gene. This CDR3 region has 15 residues. Germline V CDR1 and CDR2: GTSNPN, SVGIG (reference sequence). The CDR3 nucleotides read TGTGCCTGTAGAACTAGCGGGGGGGTACAAGAGACCCAGTACTTC. Encoded protein: CACRTSGGVQETQYF.

This chain uses TRBV10-3 with TRBJ1-1; no definite D call. Trimming took 7 bases from V and 7 from J, leaving 16 bases between them. The CDR3 totals 13 residues. The V gene's germline CDR1 is ENHRY and CDR2 SYGVKD. The CDR3 region is CAINDIREGEAFF. Here the CDR3 DNA reads TGTGCCATCAATGACATAAGAGAAGGTGAAGCTTTCTTT.

DNA of the CDR3: TGCGCCAGCAGCCAAGATCTACTAGCGGGCCTGAGAAGTGAGCAGTTCTTC. Residues: CASSQDLLAGLRSEQFF. The chain combines TRBV4-1 with TRBJ2-1, with 9 bases lining up with TRBD2. Germline V gene lookup returns CDR1 MGHRA and CDR2 YSYEKL. V was clipped by 0 bases and J by 9 bases; unmatched bases: 12. The CDR3 length is 17 residues.

This chain links TRBV9 with TRBJ1-2; a weak D match, TRBD1 (5 bases). Trimming cost V 2 bases and J 4 bases, with 18 bases left between them. Germline V gives CDR1 SGDLS, CDR2 YYNGEE. The CDR3 is 16 residues long. The CDR3 reads CASSVEGEGLGYGYTF. The DNA for the CDR3 is TGTGCCAGCAGCGTGGAAGGAGAGGGACTAGGCTATGGCTACACCTTC.

This chain uses TRBV13 with TRBJ1-1; no firm D call. Germline V CDR1 and CDR2: PRHDT, FYEKMQ (reference sequence). This CDR3 region has 15 residues. V dropped 6 bases and J dropped 1 base, with 15 bases sitting between them. The CDR3 DNA sequence: TGTGCCAGCAGGTATCAAGGAGTGCAGAACACTGAAGCTTTCTTT. Its translation is CASRYQGVQNTEAFF.

The chain is built from TRBV6-5 and TRBJ1-5; possible D gene TRBD1, 5 bases. With 6 bases removed from V and 4 bases from J, the gap between germline ends came to 13 bases. The CDR3 is made up of 14 amino acids. Germline CDR1 MNHEY, CDR2 SVGAGI. Written as DNA, the CDR3 is TGTGCCAGCAGATCACAGGTCGAAAATCAGCCCCAGCATTTT. It codes for CASRSQVENQPQHF.

This sequence joins TRBV6-4 and TRBJ2-3; TRBD2 matches at 13 bases. CDR1 and CDR2 (germline): MRHNA, SNTAGT. With V trimmed by 2 bases and J by 1 base, 0 bases remained unmatched. The CDR3 spans 16 residues. The CDR3 sequence: CASSDGLAGGTDTQYF. The CDR3 DNA sequence: TGTGCCAGCAGTGACGGACTAGCGGGGGGCACAGATACGCAGTATTTT.

The chain couples TRBV7-9 to TRBJ2-3; tentatively, D is TRBD2 (6 bases). CDR1 SEHNR and CDR2 FQNEAQ come from the germline V gene (reference sequence). The CDR3 is 13 amino acids. Trimming cost V 5 bases and J 6 bases, with 12 bases left between them. The CDR3 spells CASSDWRADTQYF. CDR3 in DNA: TGTGCCAGCAGCGACTGGAGGGCCGATACGCAGTATTTT.